This T cell receptor (beta chain) was identified in a study of T cell responses to AZD1222 COVID-19 vaccine. Study-wide results and caveats: Once two AZD1222 doses were given, Spike-specific TCR breadth and depth went up. In the spike-specific TCR repertoire, nearly half reportedly target unmutated variant regions. White British people made up most donors, females outnumbered males, and clonal diversity was possibly underestimated.

The repertoire was sequenced with immunoSEQ multiplex PCR; TCRdb's copy has only in-frame clones and lacks some. The data show around 180,000 clones, with approximately 94% seen just once and roughly 1.7% held by the top ten. This clone occurred once. No antigen is known for it. It was second doses at about 4 or about 12 weeks that were pooled. This CDR3 spans 15 amino acids. Germline CDR1 is SNHLY and CDR2 is FYNNEI. V lost 6 bases and J lost 2, with 14 bases in between. The sequence derives from an adult who received the AZD1222 COVID-19 vaccine. Specimen: peripheral blood, collected 28 days after the second AZD1222 dose. V is TRBV2 and J is TRBJ1-5; no firm D call. CDR3 protein: CASRNSQVGNQPQHF. The CDR3 DNA follows: TGTGCCAGCAGGAATTCTCAGGTGGGCAATCAGCCCCAGCATTTT.